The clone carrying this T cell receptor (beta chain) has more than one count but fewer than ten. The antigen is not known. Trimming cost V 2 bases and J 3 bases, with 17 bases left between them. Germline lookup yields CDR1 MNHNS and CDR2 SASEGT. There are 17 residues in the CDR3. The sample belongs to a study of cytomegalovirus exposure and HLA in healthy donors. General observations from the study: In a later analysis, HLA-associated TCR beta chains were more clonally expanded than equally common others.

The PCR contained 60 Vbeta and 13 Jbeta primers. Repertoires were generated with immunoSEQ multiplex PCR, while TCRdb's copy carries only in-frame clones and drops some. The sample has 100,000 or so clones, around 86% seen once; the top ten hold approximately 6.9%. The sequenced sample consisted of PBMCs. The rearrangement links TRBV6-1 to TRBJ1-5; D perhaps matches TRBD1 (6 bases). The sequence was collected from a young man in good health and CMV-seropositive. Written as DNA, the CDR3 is TGTGCCAGCAGTGAAACCTCGGGAGGGGGATTCAATCAGCCCCAGCATTTT. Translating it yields CASSETSGGGFNQPQHF.